This entry features one TCR beta chain sequence. The CDR3 length is 12 residues. This sample is part of a study of T cell responses to AZD1222 COVID-19 vaccine. Assay used: immunoSEQ multiplex PCR; TCRdb lists only in-frame clones, some missing. The sample carries about 120,000 clones, about 87% recorded once. This receptor was identified in an adult in good health. The chain employs TRBV21-1 and TRBJ2-4; TRBD2, as called in the table, went unchecked against the DNA. TRBV21-1 is listed as a pseudogene. This specimen was peripheral blood, taken on day 0 of AZD1222 vaccination. The CDR3 nucleotides read TGTGCCACCGGGGGGGCCAAAAACATTCAGTACTTC. Translating it yields CATGGAKNIQYF.